The sequence of this T cell receptor (beta chain) was determined in a study of STAT5B mutations in CD4+ large granular lymphocyte leukemia. Findings and limits, study-wide: Higher CD4+ than CD8+ T-LGLL clonality might reflect small sample size.

Only in-frame clones appear in the TCRdb table, and some are missing; sequencing was by immunoSEQ multiplex PCR. This sample has more than 30,000 clones, with roughly three quarters found just once. Germline loops: CDR1 MNHEY, CDR2 SVGAGI. The CDR3 contains 14 residues. Trimming took off 5 bases at V and 2 bases at J, with 13 bases between the two ends. As regards this clone: Its antigen is not known.

The rearrangement joins TRBV6-5 to TRBJ2-7; D gene uncertain. This receptor was obtained from a human donor in good health. The sample consisted of CD4+ T cells from blood buffy coats. CDR3 sequence reads: CASSPRMGTYEQYF. The CDR3 coding sequence is TGTGCCAGCAGTCCCCGCATGGGTACCTACGAGCAGTACTTC.